This TCR beta chain is from a study of T cell responses to AZD1222 COVID-19 vaccine. On this clone: Its antigen is currently unknown.

General observations from the study: White British people made up most donors, females outnumbered males, and clonal diversity was possibly underestimated.

Clones were read by immunoSEQ multiplex PCR, and TCRdb kept only the in-frame ones, dropping some. The data contain about 130,000 clones, 89% of them singletons. This CDR3 is built from 16 residues. Germline values: CDR1 SGHRS, CDR2 YFSETQ. The V end was cut by 0 bases, the J end by 1 base, with 12 bases between. The chain employs TRBV5-1 and TRBJ2-3; D is perhaps TRBD2 (6 bases). The sequences come from peripheral blood, collected on day 0 of AZD1222 vaccination. This clonotype was obtained from an adult in good health. The CDR3 bases are TGCGCCAGCAGCTTGGCCGTGCGGGGCGGCACAGATACGCAGTATTTT. Encoded protein: CASSLAVRGGTDTQYF.